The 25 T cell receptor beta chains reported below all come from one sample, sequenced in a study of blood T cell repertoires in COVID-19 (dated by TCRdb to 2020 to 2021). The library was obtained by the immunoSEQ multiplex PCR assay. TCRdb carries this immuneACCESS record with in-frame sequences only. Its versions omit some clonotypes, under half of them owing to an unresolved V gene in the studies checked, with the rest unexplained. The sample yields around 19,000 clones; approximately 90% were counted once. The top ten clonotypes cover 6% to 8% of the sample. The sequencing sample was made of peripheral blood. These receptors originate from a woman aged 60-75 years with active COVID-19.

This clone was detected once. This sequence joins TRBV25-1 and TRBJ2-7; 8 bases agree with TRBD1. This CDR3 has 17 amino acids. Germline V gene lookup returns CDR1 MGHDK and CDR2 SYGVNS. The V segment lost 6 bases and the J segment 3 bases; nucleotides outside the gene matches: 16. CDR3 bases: TGTGCCAGCAGGGAACGACACGGGACAGGTTCCCACTACGAGCAGTACTTC. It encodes CASRERHGTGSHYEQYF.

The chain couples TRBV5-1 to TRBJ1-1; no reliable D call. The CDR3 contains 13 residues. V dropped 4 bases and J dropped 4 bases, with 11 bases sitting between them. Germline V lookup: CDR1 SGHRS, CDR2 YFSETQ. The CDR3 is CASSQASLTEAFF. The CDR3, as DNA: TGCGCCAGCAGCCAGGCTTCTCTCACTGAAGCTTTCTTT.

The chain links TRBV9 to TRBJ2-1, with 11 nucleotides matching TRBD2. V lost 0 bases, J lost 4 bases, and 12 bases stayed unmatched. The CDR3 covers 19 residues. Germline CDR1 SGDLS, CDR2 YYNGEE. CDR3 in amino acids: CASSVGAVLAGGPYNEQFF. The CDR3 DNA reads TGTGCCAGCAGCGTAGGAGCTGTCCTAGCGGGGGGACCTTACAATGAGCAGTTCTTC.

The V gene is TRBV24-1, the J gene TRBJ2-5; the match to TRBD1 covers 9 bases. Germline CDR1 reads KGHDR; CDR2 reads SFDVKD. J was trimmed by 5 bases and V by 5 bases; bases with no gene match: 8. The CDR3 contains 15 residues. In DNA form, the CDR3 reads TGTGCCACCAGTGCATTTACAGGGGGCCGGGAGACCCAGTACTTC. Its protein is CATSAFTGGRETQYF.

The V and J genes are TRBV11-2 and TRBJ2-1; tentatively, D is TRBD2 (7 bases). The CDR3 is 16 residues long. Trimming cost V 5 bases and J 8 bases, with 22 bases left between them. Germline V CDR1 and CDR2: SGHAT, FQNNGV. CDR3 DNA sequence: TGTGCCAGCAGCCCACTGCGGGGGCGTAGGTGGGATGAGCAGTTCTTC. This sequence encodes CASSPLRGRRWDEQFF.

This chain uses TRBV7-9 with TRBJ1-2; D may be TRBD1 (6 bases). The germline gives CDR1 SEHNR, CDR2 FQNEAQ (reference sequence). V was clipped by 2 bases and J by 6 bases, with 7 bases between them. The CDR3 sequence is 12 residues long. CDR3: CASSLRGNGYTF. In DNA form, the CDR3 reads TGTGCCAGCAGCTTAAGGGGGAATGGCTACACCTTC.

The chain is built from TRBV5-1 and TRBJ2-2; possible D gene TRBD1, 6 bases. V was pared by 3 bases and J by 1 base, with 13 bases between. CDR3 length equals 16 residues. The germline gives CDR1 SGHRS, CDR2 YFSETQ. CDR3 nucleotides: TGCGCCAGCAGCTCGTCCCCGACAGGGAACACCGGGGAGCTGTTTTTT. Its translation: CASSSSPTGNTGELFF.

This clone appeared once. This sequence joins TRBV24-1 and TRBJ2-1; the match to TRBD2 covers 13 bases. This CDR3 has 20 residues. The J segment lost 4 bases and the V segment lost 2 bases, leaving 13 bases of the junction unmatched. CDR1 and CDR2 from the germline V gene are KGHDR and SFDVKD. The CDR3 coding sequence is TGTGCCACCAGTGATTCCGGACTAGCGGGGGCATCACTGCCATACAATGAGCAGTTCTTC. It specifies CATSDSGLAGASLPYNEQFF.

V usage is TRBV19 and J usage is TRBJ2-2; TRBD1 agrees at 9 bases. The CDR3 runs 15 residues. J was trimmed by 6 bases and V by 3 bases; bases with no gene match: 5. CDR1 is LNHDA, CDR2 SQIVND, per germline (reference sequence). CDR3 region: CASSITGGAAGELFF. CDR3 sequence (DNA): TGTGCCAGTAGTATCACAGGGGGCGCCGCCGGGGAGCTGTTTTTT. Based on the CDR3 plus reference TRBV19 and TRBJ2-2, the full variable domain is DGGITQSPKYLFRKEGQNVTLSCEQNLNHDAMYWYRQDPGQGLRLIYYSQIVNDFQKGDIAEGYSVSREKKESFPLTVTSAQKNPTAFYLCASSITGGAAGELFFGEGSRLTVL.

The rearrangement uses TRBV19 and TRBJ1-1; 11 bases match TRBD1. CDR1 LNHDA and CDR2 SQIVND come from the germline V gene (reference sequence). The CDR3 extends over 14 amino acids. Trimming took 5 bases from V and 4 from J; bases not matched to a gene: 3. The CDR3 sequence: CASSSDRGRTEAFF. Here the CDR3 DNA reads TGTGCCAGTAGTTCGGACAGGGGGCGCACTGAAGCTTTCTTT.

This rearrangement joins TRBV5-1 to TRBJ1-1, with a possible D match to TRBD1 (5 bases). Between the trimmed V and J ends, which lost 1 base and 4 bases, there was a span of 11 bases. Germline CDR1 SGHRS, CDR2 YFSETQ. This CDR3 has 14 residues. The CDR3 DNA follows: TGCGCCAGCAGCTTGAACGGGGGGAGCACTGAAGCTTTCTTT. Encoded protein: CASSLNGGSTEAFF.

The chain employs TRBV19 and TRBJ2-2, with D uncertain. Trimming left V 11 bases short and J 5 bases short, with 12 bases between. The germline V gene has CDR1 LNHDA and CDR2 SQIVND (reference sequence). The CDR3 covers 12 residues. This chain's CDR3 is CAAERITGELFF. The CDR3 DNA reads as TGTGCCGCCGAGAGGATTACCGGGGAGCTGTTTTTT.

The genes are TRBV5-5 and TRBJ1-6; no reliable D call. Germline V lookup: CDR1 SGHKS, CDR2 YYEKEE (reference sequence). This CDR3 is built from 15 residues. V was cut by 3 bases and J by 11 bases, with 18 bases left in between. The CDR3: CASSSTPGGSAPLHF. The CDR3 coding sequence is TGTGCCAGCAGCTCCACACCCGGAGGAAGTGCACCCCTCCACTTT.

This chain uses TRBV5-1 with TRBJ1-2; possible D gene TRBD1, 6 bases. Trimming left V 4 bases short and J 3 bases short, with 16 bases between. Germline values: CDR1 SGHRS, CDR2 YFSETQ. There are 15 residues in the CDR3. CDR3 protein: CASSTPQGGDYGYTF. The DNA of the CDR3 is TGCGCCAGCAGCACTCCTCAAGGGGGGGACTATGGCTACACCTTC.

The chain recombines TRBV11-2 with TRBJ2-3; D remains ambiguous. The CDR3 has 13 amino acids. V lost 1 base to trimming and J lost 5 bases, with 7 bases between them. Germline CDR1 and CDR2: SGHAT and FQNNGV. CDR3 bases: TGTGCCAGCAGCTTAGGGTGGAGAGATACGCAGTATTTT. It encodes CASSLGWRDTQYF.

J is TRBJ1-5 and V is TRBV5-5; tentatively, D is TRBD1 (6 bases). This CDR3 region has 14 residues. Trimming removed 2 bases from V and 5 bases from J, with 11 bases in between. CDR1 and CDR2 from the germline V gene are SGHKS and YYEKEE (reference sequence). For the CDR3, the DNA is TGTGCCAGCAGCTTTGCGGACAGAGATCAGCCCCAGCATTTT. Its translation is CASSFADRDQPQHF.

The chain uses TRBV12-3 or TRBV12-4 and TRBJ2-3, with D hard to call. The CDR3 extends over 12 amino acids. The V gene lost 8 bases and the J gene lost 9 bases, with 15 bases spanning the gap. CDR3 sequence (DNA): TGTGCCAGCGCCTCAACAGTACCAACGCAGTATTTT. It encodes CASASTVPTQYF.

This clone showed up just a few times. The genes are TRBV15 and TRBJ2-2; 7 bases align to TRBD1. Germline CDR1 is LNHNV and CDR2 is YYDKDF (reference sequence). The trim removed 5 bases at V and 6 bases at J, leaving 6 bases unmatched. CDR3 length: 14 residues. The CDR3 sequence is CATSAGTVAGELFF. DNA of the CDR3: TGTGCCACCAGCGCCGGGACAGTGGCCGGGGAGCTGTTTTTT.

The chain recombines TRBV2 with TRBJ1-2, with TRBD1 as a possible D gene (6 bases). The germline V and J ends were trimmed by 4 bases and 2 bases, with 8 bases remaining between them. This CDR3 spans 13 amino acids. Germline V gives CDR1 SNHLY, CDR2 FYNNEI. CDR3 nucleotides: TGTGCCAGCAGTGCTCAGGGGAACTATGGCTACACCTTC. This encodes CASSAQGNYGYTF.

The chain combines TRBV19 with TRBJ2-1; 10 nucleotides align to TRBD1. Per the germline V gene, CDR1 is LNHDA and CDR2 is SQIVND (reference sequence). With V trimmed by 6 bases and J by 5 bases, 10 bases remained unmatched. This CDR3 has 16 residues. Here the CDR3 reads CASRTADRGSHNEQFF. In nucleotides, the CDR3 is TGTGCCAGTAGGACTGCGGACAGGGGGTCACACAATGAGCAGTTCTTC.

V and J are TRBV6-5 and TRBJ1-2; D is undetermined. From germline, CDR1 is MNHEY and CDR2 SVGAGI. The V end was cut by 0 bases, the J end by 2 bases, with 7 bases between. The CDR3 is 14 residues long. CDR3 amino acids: CASSYSGGNYGYTF. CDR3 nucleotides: TGTGCCAGCAGTTACTCAGGAGGGAACTATGGCTACACCTTC.

CDR3: CASRRDRPSNEKLFF. CDR3 bases: TGTGCCAGCAGGAGGGACAGGCCAAGTAATGAAAAACTGTTTTTT. The chain couples TRBV2 to TRBJ1-4; TRBD1 agrees at 8 bases. J gave up 4 bases and V 6 bases, and 7 bases lay outside the gene matches. Germline V CDR1 and CDR2: SNHLY, FYNNEI. CDR3 length equals 15 residues. Combining the CDR3 with reference TRBV2 and TRBJ1-4 gives the whole variable domain EPEVTQTPSHQVTQMGQEVILRCVPISNHLYFYWYRQILGQKVEFLVSFYNNEISEKSEIFDDQFSVERPDGSNFTLKIRSTKLEDSAMYFCASRRDRPSNEKLFFGSGTQLSVL.

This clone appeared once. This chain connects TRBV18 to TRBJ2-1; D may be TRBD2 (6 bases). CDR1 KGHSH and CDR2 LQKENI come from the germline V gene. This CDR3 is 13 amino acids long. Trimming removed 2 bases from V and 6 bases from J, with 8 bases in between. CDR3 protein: CASSPGGVNEQFF. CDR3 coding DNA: TGTGCCAGCTCACCAGGAGGGGTCAATGAGCAGTTCTTC.

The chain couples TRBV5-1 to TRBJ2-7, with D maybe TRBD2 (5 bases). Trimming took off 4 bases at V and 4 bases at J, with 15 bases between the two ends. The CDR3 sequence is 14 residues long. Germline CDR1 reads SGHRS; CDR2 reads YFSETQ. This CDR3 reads CASSQGTGSYEQYF. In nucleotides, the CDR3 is TGCGCCAGCAGCCAAGGTACGGGGAGTTACGAGCAGTACTTC.

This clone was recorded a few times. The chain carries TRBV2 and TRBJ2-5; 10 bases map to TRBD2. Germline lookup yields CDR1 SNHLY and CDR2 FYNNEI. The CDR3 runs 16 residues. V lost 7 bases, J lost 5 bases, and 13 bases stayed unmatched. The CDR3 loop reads CASKGGQRGGVETQYF. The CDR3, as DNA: TGTGCCAGCAAAGGAGGGCAGCGGGGGGGCGTTGAGACCCAGTACTTC.